This section outlines one TCR beta chain sequence together with its context. What it binds is unknown. Other DNA sequences within the sample encode an identical CDR3. This entry comes from a study of T cell responses to AZD1222 COVID-19 vaccine. General study results and limits: Among spike-specific TCRs, nearly half reportedly target unmutated variant regions. Baseline seropositivity occurred in only a handful of AZD1222 recipients. Females made up more of the donors, who were largely white British, and clonal diversity may have come out too low. Regions 160-218 and 743-854 dominated among vaccine-associated CD4 TCRs spanning spike.

Trimming removed 2 bases at V and 1 base at J, with 4 bases between. Germline lookup yields CDR1 KGHSH and CDR2 LQKENI. The CDR3 totals 13 residues. Profiled with immunoSEQ multiplex PCR; TCRdb holds only in-frame clones, not every one. The sample contains some 200,000 clones, approximately 90% of which appear only once. V is TRBV18 and J is TRBJ2-3; D is undetermined. The receptor comes from an adult who received the AZD1222 COVID-19 vaccine. Material: peripheral blood, obtained 28 days after the second AZD1222 dose. CDR3 sequence: CASSPRGTDTQYF. DNA for the CDR3: TGTGCCAGCTCACCAAGAGGCACAGATACGCAGTATTTT.